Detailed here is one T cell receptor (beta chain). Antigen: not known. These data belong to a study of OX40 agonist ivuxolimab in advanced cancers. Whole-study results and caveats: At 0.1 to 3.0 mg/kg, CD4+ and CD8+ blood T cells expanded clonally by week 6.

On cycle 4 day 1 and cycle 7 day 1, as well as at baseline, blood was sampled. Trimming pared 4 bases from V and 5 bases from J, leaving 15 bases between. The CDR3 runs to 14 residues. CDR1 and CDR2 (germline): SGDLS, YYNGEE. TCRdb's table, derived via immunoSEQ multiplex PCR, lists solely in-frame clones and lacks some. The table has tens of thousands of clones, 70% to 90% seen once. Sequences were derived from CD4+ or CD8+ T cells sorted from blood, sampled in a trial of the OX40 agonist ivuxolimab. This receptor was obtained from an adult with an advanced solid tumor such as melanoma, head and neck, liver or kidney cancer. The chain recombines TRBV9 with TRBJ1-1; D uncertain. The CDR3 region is CASSHTIEGTEAFF. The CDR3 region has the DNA TGTGCCAGCAGCCACACCATTGAGGGAACTGAAGCTTTCTTT. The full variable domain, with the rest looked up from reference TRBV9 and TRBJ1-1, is DSGVTQTPKHLITATGQRVTLRCSPRSGDLSVYWYQQSLDQGLQFLIQYYNGEERAKGNILERFSAQQFPDLHSELNLSSLELGDSALYFCASSHTIEGTEAFFGQGTRLTVV.